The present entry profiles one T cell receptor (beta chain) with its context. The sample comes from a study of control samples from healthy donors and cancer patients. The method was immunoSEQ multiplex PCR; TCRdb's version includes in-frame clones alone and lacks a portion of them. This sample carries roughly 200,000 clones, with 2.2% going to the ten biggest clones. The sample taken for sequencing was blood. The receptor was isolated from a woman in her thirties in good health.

The CDR3 region is CASSSLAGHEQFF. The CDR3 bases are TGTGCCAGCAGTTCACTAGCGGGGCATGAGCAGTTCTTC. The rearrangement uses TRBV27 and TRBJ2-1; TRBD2 matches 10 bases. Per the germline V gene, CDR1 is MNHEY and CDR2 is SMNVEV (reference sequence). The CDR3 runs 13 residues. The V and J ends lost 4 bases and 8 bases, in that order; junction bases with no gene match: 2.